The 6 T cell receptor beta chains reported below all come from one sample, sequenced in a study of blood T cell repertoires in COVID-19. Assay used: immunoSEQ multiplex PCR; TCRdb lists only in-frame clones, some missing. The table has some 150,000 clones, 75% to 90% seen once. The sample consisted of peripheral blood. These receptors were obtained from a woman of 80 years or more with acute or convalescent COVID-19.

The chain links TRBV3-1 (or the pseudogene TRBV3-2) to TRBJ1-2; TRBD1 matches 10 bases. CDR3 length equals 17 residues. With 0 bases clipped from V and 5 bases from J, the junction kept 9 bases outside the gene matches. Germline V gene sequence: CDR1 LGHDT, CDR2 YNNKEL (reference sequence). The CDR3 DNA reads TGTGCCAGCAGCCAAGACCCGGGACAGGGGATTAGTTATGGCTACACCTTC. It is translated as CASSQDPGQGISYGYTF.

In this sample, this clone turned up once. This chain uses TRBV19 with TRBJ2-1; D may be TRBD2 (5 bases). V lost 3 bases and J lost 0, with 9 bases in between. CDR1 and CDR2 (germline): LNHDA, SQIVND (reference sequence). CDR3 length: 15 residues. The CDR3 is CASSMLADSYNEQFF. CDR3 in DNA: TGTGCCAGTAGTATGCTAGCCGACTCCTACAATGAGCAGTTCTTC.

This rearrangement joins TRBV19 to TRBJ2-5; TRBD1 agrees at 7 bases. With V trimmed by 1 base and J by 4 bases, 9 bases remained unmatched. CDR1 and CDR2 from the germline V gene are LNHDA and SQIVND (reference sequence). The CDR3 loop spans 16 amino acids. This chain's CDR3 is CASSIGGQNQGETQYF. The DNA for the CDR3 is TGTGCCAGTAGTATAGGGGGACAGAACCAAGGAGAGACCCAGTACTTC.

CDR3 DNA: TGTGCCAGTAGTACCAGGACTAGGGGCCAAGAGACCCAGTACTTC. It is translated as CASSTRTRGQETQYF. The chain couples TRBV19 to TRBJ2-5; 7 nucleotides match TRBD2. From germline, CDR1 is LNHDA and CDR2 SQIVND (reference sequence). J was trimmed by 1 base and V by 4 bases; bases with no gene match: 6. The CDR3 length is 15 residues. Full variable domain (remainder filled in from reference TRBV19 and TRBJ2-5): DGGITQSPKYLFRKEGQNVTLSCEQNLNHDAMYWYRQDPGQGLRLIYYSQIVNDFQKGDIAEGYSVSREKKESFPLTVTSAQKNPTAFYLCASSTRTRGQETQYFGPGTRLLVL.

DNA for the CDR3: TGTGCCAGCAGCCAACCCTCCTCGGTTAAGACAGATACGCAGTATTTT. Its protein product is CASSQPSSVKTDTQYF. The rearrangement uses TRBV4-2 and TRBJ2-3; D gene unclear. Trimming took 2 bases from V and 3 from J, leaving 15 bases between them. Germline lookup yields CDR1 LGHNA and CDR2 YNFKEQ. This CDR3 contains 16 residues.

The chain carries TRBV24-1 and TRBJ2-3; D possibly corresponds to TRBD2 (5 bases). The CDR3 is made up of 14 amino acids. The germline V gene encodes CDR1 KGHDR and CDR2 SFDVKD. V was clipped by 5 bases and J by 3 bases, with 11 bases between them. CDR3 sequence: CATSVGRRTDTQYF. CDR3 DNA sequence: TGTGCCACCAGTGTAGGGAGAAGGACAGATACGCAGTATTTT.